These T cell receptor beta chains were read from a single sample in a study of HIV-infected patients and healthy controls. TCRdb ran MiXCR on the 5' RACE reads and lists one entry per CDR3 protein. The data contain roughly 9,300 distinct CDR3 sequences, nearly 6% of them seen just once; the ten biggest clones take up roughly 28%. The sequences come from blood, collected during antiretroviral therapy. All receptors come from an adult with HIV infection. The donor label of this sample is uncertain. The CDR3 runs from the conserved cysteine through the conserved F or W. The D gene is left open where the match is weak. Clone size is shown for a subset of rows, as once, few, many or a class of expanded clone.

>many|TRBV29-1|TRBD1|TRBJ2-5
CSALPDRGLGETQYF
TGCAGCGCTTTGCCGGACAGGGGACTGGGAGAGACCCAGTACTTC
>many|TRBV6-5|TRBD2|TRBJ2-3
CASSPGTSGWDTQYF
TGTGCCAGCAGCCCCGGGACTAGCGGTTGGGATACGCAGTATTTT
>many|TRBV30|.|TRBJ1-1
CAWRANLDTEAFF
TGTGCCTGGAGGGCTAATCTGGACACTGAAGCTTTCTTT
>few|TRBV18|.|TRBJ2-7
CASSPQSYEQYF
TGTGCCAGCTCACCCCAATCCTACGAGCAGTACTTC
>many|TRBV4-2|.|TRBJ2-3
CASSQGLGLTDTQYF
TGTGCCAGCAGCCAAGGACTAGGTTTAACAGATACGCAGTATTTT
>many|TRBV20-1|.|TRBJ1-5
CSAEGGNSNQPQHF
TGCAGTGCCGAGGGCGGAAATAGCAATCAGCCCCAGCATTTT
>many|TRBV20-1|.|TRBJ2-1
CSASYNEQFF
TGCAGTGCTAGCTACAATGAGCAGTTCTTC
>many|TRBV30|.|TRBJ2-5
CAWSVEGTLYQETQYF
TGTGCCTGGAGTGTGGAGGGGACATTGTACCAAGAGACCCAGTACTTC
>many|TRBV4-1|.|TRBJ2-3
CASSQEPGPDTQYF
TGCGCCAGCAGCCAAGAGCCAGGGCCAGATACGCAGTATTTT
>.|TRBV5-4|.|TRBJ1-1
CASSLGDYFGLLNTEAFF
TGTGCCAGCAGCTTGGGGGACTATTTTGGTCTTCTGAACACTGAAGCTTTCTTT
>many|TRBV20-1|.|TRBJ1-2
CSARDPGVGYGYTF
TGCAGTGCTAGAGATCCAGGGGTAGGCTATGGCTACACCTTC
>many|TRBV5-1|.|TRBJ1-1
CASRTVPMNTEAFF
TGCGCCAGCCGGACGGTCCCCATGAACACTGAAGCTTTCTTT
>medium-sized|TRBV14|TRBD2|TRBJ2-3
CASSLGGGRTTDTQYF
TGTGCCAGCAGCCTAGGTGGCGGGAGGACGACAGATACGCAGTATTTT
>many|TRBV10-3|TRBD1|TRBJ1-1
CAISDKDRSTEAFF
TGTGCCATCAGTGATAAGGACAGGAGCACTGAAGCTTTCTTT
>medium-sized|TRBV6-5|.|TRBJ2-4
CASSDRSVLKNIQYF
TGTGCCAGCAGCGACCGCTCAGTTCTCAAAAACATTCAGTACTTC
>many|TRBV7-8|TRBD1|TRBJ1-4
CASSPTGTGVEKLFF
TGTGCCAGCAGTCCGACCGGGACAGGGGTCGAAAAACTGTTTTTT
>few|TRBV20-1|.|TRBJ2-1
CSATIGVFERNEQFF
TGCAGTGCTACCATAGGGGTATTCGAACGCAATGAGCAGTTCTTC
>few|TRBV7-3|.|TRBJ1-1
CASSFNRDTEAFF
TGTGCCAGCAGCTTTAACAGGGACACTGAAGCTTTCTTT
>many|TRBV19|.|TRBJ2-1
CASSILAGGTGNEQFF
TGTGCCAGTAGTATACTAGCTGGGGGTACGGGCAATGAGCAGTTCTTC
>hyperexpanded|TRBV12-5|.|TRBJ2-3
CASGTYQGPTDTQYF
TGTGCTAGTGGCACATACCAGGGACCCACAGATACGCAGTATTTT
>many|TRBV30|.|TRBJ2-1
CAWTIFPDSSMDNEQFF
TGTGCCTGGACCATATTCCCGGACAGTTCAATGGACAATGAGCAGTTCTTC
>.|TRBV7-6|TRBD1|TRBJ1-1
CASSSTGGSVGRTEAFF
TGTGCCAGCAGCTCCACAGGGGGGTCGGTGGGGAGAACTGAAGCTTTCTTT
>.|TRBV19|.|TRBJ1-5
CASRTGNQPQHF
TGTGCCAGCCGGACGGGAAATCAGCCCCAGCATTTT
>many|TRBV3-1|.|TRBJ2-1
CACAGSTASYNEQFF
TGTGCCTGTGCGGGGAGTACCGCCTCCTACAATGAGCAGTTCTTC
>medium-sized|TRBV30|.|TRBJ1-1
CAWSVQRWTEAFF
TGTGCCTGGAGTGTACAAAGGTGGACTGAAGCTTTCTTT
>many|TRBV6-2/TRBV6-3|.|TRBJ1-5
CASSAPETDSNQPQHF
TGTGCCAGCAGTGCCCCCGAGACAGATAGCAATCAGCCCCAGCATTTT
>.|TRBV30|.|TRBJ1-5
CAWSLEGRPQHF
TGTGCCTGGAGTCTTGAAGGGAGACCCCAGCATTTT
>many|TRBV5-1|TRBD2|TRBJ2-3
CASSGGGRALPTDTQYF
TGCGCCAGCAGCGGGGGCGGGAGGGCCTTGCCCACAGATACGCAGTATTTT
>few|TRBV5-1|.|TRBJ1-2
CASSSAGSYGYTF
TGCGCCAGCAGCTCCGCTGGAAGCTATGGCTACACCTTC
>few|TRBV19|.|TRBJ1-1
CASSWEGINTEAFF
TGTGCCAGTAGTTGGGAGGGTATTAACACTGAAGCTTTCTTT
>medium-sized|TRBV5-1|TRBD1|TRBJ2-5
CASSSTGGIQETQYF
TGCGCCAGCAGCTCAACAGGGGGCATCCAAGAGACCCAGTACTTC
>many|TRBV12-3/TRBV12-4|.|TRBJ1-5
CASSRRTGSQPQHF
TGTGCCAGCAGTCGAAGAACTGGCAGCCAGCCCCAGCATTTT
>many|TRBV7-8|.|TRBJ2-5
CADENQETQYF
TGTGCCGATGAAAATCAAGAGACCCAGTACTTC
>many|TRBV6-5|.|TRBJ1-1
CASSQATGIDTEAFF
TGTGCCAGCAGCCAAGCTACAGGGATCGACACTGAAGCTTTCTTT
>few|TRBV6-2/TRBV6-3|TRBD1|TRBJ1-5
CASSYSNGQGASNQPQHF
TGTGCCAGCAGTTACTCGAATGGACAGGGGGCAAGCAATCAGCCCCAGCATTTT
>medium-sized|TRBV9|.|TRBJ2-2
CASSDTGSAPGELFF
TGTGCCAGCAGTGATACCGGGTCTGCACCCGGGGAGCTGTTTTTT
>many|TRBV19|TRBD1|TRBJ1-1
CASSPGGTNTEAFF
TGTGCCAGTAGTCCAGGGGGAACGAACACTGAAGCTTTCTTT
>few|TRBV7-7|TRBD1|TRBJ2-2
CASSSEGATGELFF
TGTGCCAGCAGCTCCGAGGGGGCAACCGGGGAGCTGTTTTTT
>many|TRBV19|.|TRBJ2-3
CASSMIYKDTQYF
TGTGCCAGTAGTATGATATACAAAGATACGCAGTATTTT
>many|TRBV29-1|.|TRBJ1-1
CSIGFRGEAFF
TGCAGCATAGGTTTTCGAGGTGAAGCTTTCTTT
>few|TRBV12-3/TRBV12-4|TRBD2|TRBJ2-3
CASSPGGRSPDTQYF
TGTGCCAGCAGTCCGGGCGGGAGGTCCCCAGATACGCAGTATTTT
>.|TRBV12-3/TRBV12-4|.|TRBJ2-3
CASRLEIGGTDTQYF
TGTGCCAGCAGGTTGGAAATCGGGGGCACAGATACGCAGTATTTT
>many|TRBV10-3|.|TRBJ1-1
CAIRSSGNVNTEAFF
TGTGCCATCAGGAGCTCAGGGAACGTGAACACTGAAGCTTTCTTT
>many|TRBV5-1|TRBD1|TRBJ2-7
CASSPGQSYEQYF
TGCGCCAGCAGCCCGGGACAGTCCTACGAGCAGTACTTC
>many|TRBV12-3/TRBV12-4|.|TRBJ2-2
CASSPGTSDTGELFF
TGTGCCAGCAGTCCCGGGACTTCAGACACCGGGGAGCTGTTTTTT
>many|TRBV4-2|TRBD1|TRBJ1-1
CASSQDGIGQGAEAFF
TGTGCCAGCAGCCAAGATGGTATTGGACAGGGGGCTGAAGCTTTCTTT
>many|TRBV19|.|TRBJ2-5
CASSIAQTQYF
TGTGCCAGTAGTATCGCCCAGACCCAGTACTTC
>many|TRBV4-2|.|TRBJ2-5
CASSPSSDQETQYF
TGTGCCAGCAGTCCATCTAGCGATCAAGAGACCCAGTACTTC